The 18 T cell receptor beta chains below were found in one sample sequenced in a study of T cell changes during pregnancy in multiple sclerosis. Clones were read by immunoSEQ multiplex PCR, and TCRdb kept only the in-frame ones, dropping some. The data hold about 72,000 clones, with 91% observed a single time. Sequenced here: peripheral blood, sampled in the third trimester of pregnancy. These receptors originate from a female donor in good health, enrolled as a control in a pregnancy study.

This rearrangement joins TRBV27 to TRBJ1-2; 8 bases match TRBD1. The V segment lost 3 bases and the J segment 4 bases; nucleotides outside the gene matches: 1. This CDR3 has 13 amino acids. Looked up from germline, CDR1 is MNHEY and CDR2 is SMNVEV (reference sequence). The DNA of the CDR3 is TGTGCCAGCAGTTTTGGACAGGGCTATGGCTACACCTTC. Protein sequence: CASSFGQGYGYTF.

The chain combines TRBV18 with TRBJ2-7; possible D gene TRBD1, 6 bases. CDR3 size: 15 residues. Trimming removed 0 bases from V and 4 bases from J, with 13 bases in between. Germline V CDR1 and CDR2: KGHSH, LQKENI. The CDR3 is CASSPPTGTWYEQYF. The CDR3 bases are TGTGCCAGCTCACCACCGACAGGAACCTGGTACGAGCAGTACTTC.

The rearrangement joins TRBV19 to TRBJ2-2; D might be TRBD2 (6 bases). V shed 4 bases and J shed 1 base, with 7 bases lying between them. CDR3 length: 14 amino acids. Germline CDR1 is LNHDA and CDR2 is SQIVND (reference sequence). CDR3 sequence reads: CASSRLGNTGELFF. CDR3 nucleotides: TGTGCCAGTAGTAGACTAGGGAACACCGGGGAGCTGTTTTTT.

The count of this clone is one. The genes are TRBV5-5 and TRBJ2-7; a possible D gene is TRBD1 (5 bases). Germline V gene data show CDR1 as SGHKS and CDR2 as YYEKEE (reference sequence). The CDR3 covers 14 residues. The V gene lost 0 bases and the J gene lost 5 bases, with 12 bases spanning the gap. The CDR3 protein is CASSLAEGVDEQYF. CDR3 in DNA: TGTGCCAGCAGCTTGGCTGAAGGGGTCGACGAGCAGTACTTC.

The gene calls are TRBV9 and TRBJ1-1; TRBD1 aligns across 8 bases. The germline V gene has CDR1 SGDLS and CDR2 YYNGEE. Trimming took 3 bases from V and 7 from J; bases not matched to a gene: 11. The CDR3 consists of 15 residues. The chain's CDR3 is CASSADRVRGGEAFF. The CDR3 nucleotides read TGTGCCAGCAGCGCGGACAGGGTTCGAGGGGGTGAAGCTTTCTTT.

The V gene is TRBV7-2, the J gene TRBJ2-6; weak D call: TRBD1 (6 bases). Germline V gives CDR1 SGHTA, CDR2 FQGNSA. CDR3 length: 16 residues. V shed 1 base and J shed 3 bases, with 10 bases lying between them. Written as DNA, the CDR3 is TGTGCCAGCAGCTTAGTCAGGGGCAATGGGGCCAACGTCCTGACTTTC. This encodes CASSLVRGNGANVLTF.

This clone was seen only once. This chain joins TRBV7-9 and TRBJ2-3; TRBD2 agrees at 12 bases. V shed 5 bases, J shed 5 bases, and the junction held 11 bases outside the gene matches. The V gene's germline CDR1 is SEHNR and CDR2 FQNEAQ (reference sequence). The CDR3 length is 17 residues. The CDR3 loop is CASSPRTSGEVGDTQYF. CDR3 DNA: TGTGCCAGCAGCCCACGGACTAGCGGGGAGGTTGGAGATACGCAGTATTTT.

The rearrangement uses TRBV7-2 and TRBJ2-2; 9 nucleotides line up with TRBD2. V lost 5 bases and J lost 2; bases outside the gene matches: 9. Germline values: CDR1 SGHTA, CDR2 FQGNSA. CDR3 length equals 17 residues. CDR3 DNA sequence: TGTGCCAGCAGCCTCGAAGTAGCGGGAGCCAACACCGGGGAGCTGTTTTTT. It encodes CASSLEVAGANTGELFF.

V is TRBV5-6 and J is TRBJ1-1, with 9 bases fitting TRBD1. J was trimmed by 4 bases and V by 4 bases; bases with no gene match: 14. The CDR3 is 17 amino acids. Germline-derived CDR1 and CDR2 are SGHDT and YYEEEE. The CDR3 reads CASSLSTGTGWFTEAFF. In nucleotides, the CDR3 is TGTGCCAGCAGCCTATCGACCGGGACAGGGTGGTTCACTGAAGCTTTCTTT. Supplemented by reference TRBV5-6 and TRBJ1-1, the full variable domain reads DAGVTQSPTHLIKTRGQQVTLRCSPKSGHDTVSWYQQALGQGPQFIFQYYEEEERQRGNFPDRFSGHQFPNYSSELNVNALLLGDSALYLCASSLSTGTGWFTEAFFGQGTRLTVV.

The chain combines TRBV28 with TRBJ2-1, with TRBD2 matching over 9 bases. Germline V gene lookup returns CDR1 MDHEN and CDR2 SYDVKM. V trimming: 4 bases; J trimming: 5 bases; junction bases outside the gene matches: 9. The CDR3 runs 16 residues. The CDR3 loop is CASSSLAGGPHNEQFF. In DNA, the CDR3 is TGTGCCAGCAGTTCCTTGGCGGGAGGGCCCCACAATGAGCAGTTCTTC.

The chain couples TRBV27 to TRBJ2-7; 8 positions agree with TRBD2. CDR1 is MNHEY and CDR2 is SMNVEV in the germline V gene (reference sequence). The V segment lost 6 bases and the J segment 7 bases; nucleotides outside the gene matches: 11. This CDR3 region has 14 residues. The CDR3 region is CASSYSGTDWEQYF. DNA of the CDR3: TGTGCCAGCAGCTATAGCGGGACCGATTGGGAGCAGTACTTC.

The chain recombines TRBV5-5 with TRBJ1-1; 7 bases fit TRBD1. This CDR3 spans 15 amino acids. With 9 bases clipped from V and 1 base from J, the junction kept 12 bases outside the gene matches. Germline lookup yields CDR1 SGHKS and CDR2 YYEKEE (reference sequence). The DNA for the CDR3 is TGTGCCAACCGACCGAGGGGGCAAAGGAACACTGAAGCTTTCTTT. This gives the protein CANRPRGQRNTEAFF.

The V call is TRBV10-2, the J call TRBJ2-1, with a tentative D call TRBD1 (6 bases). The CDR3 is made up of 15 amino acids. V shed 5 bases and J shed 8 bases, with 19 bases lying between them. Germline CDR1 WSHSY, CDR2 SAAADI. The CDR3 protein is CASSNGGFEGDEQFF. The CDR3 DNA reads TGCGCCAGCAGTAATGGGGGCTTTGAGGGGGATGAGCAGTTCTTC.

The chain has TRBV7-2 and TRBJ2-5; 10 bases fit TRBD2. This CDR3 is 14 amino acids long. Looked up from germline, CDR1 is SGHTA and CDR2 is FQGNSA. The J segment lost 7 bases and the V segment lost 6 bases, leaving 8 bases of the junction unmatched. The CDR3 DNA sequence: TGTGCCAGCAGACAAGGGGTAGCGGGAGGGACCCAGTACTTC. This gives the protein CASRQGVAGGTQYF.

The V call is TRBV6-5, the J call TRBJ2-3, with 7 nucleotides matching TRBD2. Germline assignment: CDR1 MNHEY and CDR2 SVGAGI. The CDR3 extends over 16 amino acids. V lost 4 bases and J lost 11; bases outside the gene matches: 18. CDR3 residues: CASSSLASGQLGGQYF. The CDR3 region has the DNA TGTGCCAGCAGTTCCTTGGCTAGCGGCCAGCTTGGGGGGCAGTATTTT.

The V and J genes are TRBV7-2 and TRBJ2-7, with 9 positions matching TRBD2. Trimming removed 1 base from V and 12 bases from J; junction bases left unmatched: 4. Germline V gene lookup returns CDR1 SGHTA and CDR2 FQGNSA. The CDR3 is 12 amino acids. The CDR3 DNA follows: TGTGCCAGCAGCTTAGAGGGACTAGCTATGTACTTC. This codes for CASSLEGLAMYF. Full variable domain (remainder filled in from reference TRBV7-2 and TRBJ2-7): GAGVSQSPSNKVTEKGKDVELRCDPISGHTALYWYRQSLGQGLEFLIYFQGNSAPDKSGLPSDRFSAERTGGSVSTLTIQRTQQEDSAVYLCASSLEGLAMYFGPGTRLTVT.

The chain joins TRBV7-9 to TRBJ1-3; weak D call: TRBD1 (5 bases). Trimming stripped 1 base from V and 7 bases from J, with 23 bases between. The CDR3 has 18 residues. Germline CDR1 is SEHNR and CDR2 is FQNEAQ (reference sequence). CDR3 protein: CASSLGRDSIGGGNTIYF. Written as DNA, the CDR3 is TGTGCCAGCAGCTTAGGCCGGGACTCAATCGGCGGAGGGAACACCATATATTTT.

The rearrangement joins TRBV30 to TRBJ1-5, with D possibly TRBD1 on 5 matching bases. The CDR3 contains 15 residues. Germline-derived CDR1 and CDR2 are GTSNPN and SVGIG (reference sequence). The germline V and J ends were trimmed by 1 base and 0 bases, with 10 bases remaining between them. CDR3 sequence: CAWSGKTVSNQPQHF. The CDR3 DNA reads TGTGCCTGGAGTGGAAAGACAGTTAGCAATCAGCCCCAGCATTTT.